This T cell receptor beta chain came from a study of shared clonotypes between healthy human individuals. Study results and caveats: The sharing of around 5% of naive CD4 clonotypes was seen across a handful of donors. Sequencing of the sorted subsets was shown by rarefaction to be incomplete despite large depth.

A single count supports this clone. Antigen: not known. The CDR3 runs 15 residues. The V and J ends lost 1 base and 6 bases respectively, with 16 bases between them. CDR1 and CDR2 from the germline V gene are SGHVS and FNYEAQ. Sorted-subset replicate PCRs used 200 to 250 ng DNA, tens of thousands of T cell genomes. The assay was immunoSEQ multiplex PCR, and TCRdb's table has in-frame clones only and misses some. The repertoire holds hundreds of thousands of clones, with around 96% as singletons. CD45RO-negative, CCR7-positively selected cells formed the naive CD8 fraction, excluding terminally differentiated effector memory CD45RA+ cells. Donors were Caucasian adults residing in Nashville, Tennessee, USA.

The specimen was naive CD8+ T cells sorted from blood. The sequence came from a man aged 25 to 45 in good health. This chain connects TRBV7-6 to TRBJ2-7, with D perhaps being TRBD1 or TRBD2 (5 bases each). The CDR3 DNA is TGTGCCAGCAGCTTAGGATCCGGGACCGAGGGCGAGCAGTACTTC. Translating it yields CASSLGSGTEGEQYF.